This T cell receptor beta chain was recovered during a study of T cell changes during pregnancy in multiple sclerosis (dated by TCRdb to between 2019 and 2020). Background on the whole study: Changes in the T cell repertoire over the course of pregnancy were examined in this study in women with multiple sclerosis.

Library method: the immunoSEQ multiplex PCR assay. The immuneACCESS repertoire file appears here via TCRdb, limited to in-frame rearrangements. These files lack a portion of the clones; in checked studies, under half of the deficit traces to unresolved V genes, and the cause of the others is not known. This sample lists around 56,000 clones; roughly nine tenths were detected once. Around 2.1% of the sample belongs to the ten largest clones. About this clone itself: It lacks a known antigen. Base quality data are lacking; no much larger clone is found one base away.

The CDR3 goes from the cysteine to the phenylalanine over 15 residues. Only CDR3 DNA remains: 45 bases, in frame from the first base. At the junction V is shortened by 6 bases and J by 9 bases; bases outside the gene matches: 13. The CDR1 and CDR2 encoded by the germline V gene are SGHAT and FQNNGV. The sequence links TRBV11-2 to TRBJ2-1, and 8 junction bases match TRBD2. The sequence was collected from a female donor in good health, enrolled as a control in a pregnancy study. The input for sequencing was peripheral blood, taken in the first trimester of pregnancy. The CDR3 sequence is CASSQMGLVGGEQFF. Read as DNA, the sequence is TGTGCCAGCAGTCAGATGGGACTAGTGGGTGGTGAGCAGTTCTTC. Reference TRBV11-2 and TRBJ2-1 genes cover what lies past the CDR3, so the full variable domain is EAGVAQSPRYKIIEKRQSVAFWCNPISGHATLYWYQQILGQGPKLLIQFQNNGVVDDSQLPKDRFSAERLKGVDSTLKIQPAKLEDSAVYLCASSQMGLVGGEQFFGPGTRLTVL.